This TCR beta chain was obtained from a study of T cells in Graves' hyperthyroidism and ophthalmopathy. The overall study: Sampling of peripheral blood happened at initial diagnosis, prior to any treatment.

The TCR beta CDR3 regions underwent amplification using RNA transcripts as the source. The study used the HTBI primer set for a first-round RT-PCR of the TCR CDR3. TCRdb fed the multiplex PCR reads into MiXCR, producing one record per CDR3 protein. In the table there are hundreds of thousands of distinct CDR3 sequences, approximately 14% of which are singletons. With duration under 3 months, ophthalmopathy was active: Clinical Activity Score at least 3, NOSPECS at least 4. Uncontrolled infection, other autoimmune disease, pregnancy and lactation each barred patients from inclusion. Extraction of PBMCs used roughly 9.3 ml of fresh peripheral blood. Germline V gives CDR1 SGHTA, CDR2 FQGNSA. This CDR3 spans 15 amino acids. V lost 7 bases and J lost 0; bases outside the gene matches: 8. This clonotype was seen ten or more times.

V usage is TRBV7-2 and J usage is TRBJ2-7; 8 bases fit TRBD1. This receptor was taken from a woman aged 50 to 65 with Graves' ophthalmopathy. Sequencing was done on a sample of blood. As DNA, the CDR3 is TGTGCCAGCAACCCGACAGGGGTGAACTCCTACGAGCAGTACTTC. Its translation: CASNPTGVNSYEQYF.